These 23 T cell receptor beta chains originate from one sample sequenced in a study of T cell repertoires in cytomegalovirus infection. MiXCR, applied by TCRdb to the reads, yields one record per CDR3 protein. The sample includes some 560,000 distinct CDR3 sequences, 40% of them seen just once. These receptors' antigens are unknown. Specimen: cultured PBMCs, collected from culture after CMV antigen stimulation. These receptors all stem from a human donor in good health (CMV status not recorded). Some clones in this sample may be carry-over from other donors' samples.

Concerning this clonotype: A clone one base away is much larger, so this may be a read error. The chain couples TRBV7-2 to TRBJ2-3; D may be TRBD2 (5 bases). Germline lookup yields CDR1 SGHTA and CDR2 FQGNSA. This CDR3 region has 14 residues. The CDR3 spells CASSLLGSPDTHYF. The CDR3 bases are TGTGCCAGCAGTCTACTAGGCTCGCCAGATACGCATTATTTT.

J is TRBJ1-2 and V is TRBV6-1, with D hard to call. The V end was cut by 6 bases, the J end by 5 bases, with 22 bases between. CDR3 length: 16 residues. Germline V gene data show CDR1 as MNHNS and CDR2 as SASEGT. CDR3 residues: CASSPWSTTTLYGYTF. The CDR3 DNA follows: TGTGCCAGCAGCCCCTGGAGCACAACGACCTTGTATGGCTACACCTTC.

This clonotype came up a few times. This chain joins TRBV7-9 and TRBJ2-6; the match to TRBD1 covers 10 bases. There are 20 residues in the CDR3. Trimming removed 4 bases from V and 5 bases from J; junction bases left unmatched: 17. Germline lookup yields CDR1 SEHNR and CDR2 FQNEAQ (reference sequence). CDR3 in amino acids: CASSYTGTGEGSTWANVLTF. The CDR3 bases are TGTGCCAGCAGCTATACTGGGACAGGGGAAGGCTCTACCTGGGCCAACGTCCTGACTTTC.

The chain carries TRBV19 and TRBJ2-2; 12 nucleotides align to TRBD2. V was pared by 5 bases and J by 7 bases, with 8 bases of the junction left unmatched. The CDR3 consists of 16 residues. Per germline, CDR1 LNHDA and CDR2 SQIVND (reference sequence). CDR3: CASSVLAGGPSGELFF. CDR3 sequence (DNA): TGTGCCAGTAGTGTCCTAGCGGGAGGGCCTAGCGGGGAGCTGTTTTTT. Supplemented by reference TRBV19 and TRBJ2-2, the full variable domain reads DGGITQSPKYLFRKEGQNVTLSCEQNLNHDAMYWYRQDPGQGLRLIYYSQIVNDFQKGDIAEGYSVSREKKESFPLTVTSAQKNPTAFYLCASSVLAGGPSGELFFGEGSRLTVL.

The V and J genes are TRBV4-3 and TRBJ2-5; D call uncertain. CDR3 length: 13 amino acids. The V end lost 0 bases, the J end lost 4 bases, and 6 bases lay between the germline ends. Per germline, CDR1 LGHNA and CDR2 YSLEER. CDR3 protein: CASSQDMGETQYF. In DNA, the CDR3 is TGCGCCAGCAGCCAAGATATGGGAGAGACCCAGTACTTC.

The CDR3 here is CASSSGTENTEAFF. The CDR3 nucleotides read TGTGCCAGCAGTTCCGGGACGGAGAACACTGAAGCTTTCTTT. The rearrangement joins TRBV6-5 to TRBJ1-1, with a possible D match to TRBD1 (5 bases). Trimming took 4 bases from V and 1 from J, leaving 10 bases between them. CDR1 and CDR2 (germline): MNHEY, SVGAGI. This CDR3 has 14 residues.

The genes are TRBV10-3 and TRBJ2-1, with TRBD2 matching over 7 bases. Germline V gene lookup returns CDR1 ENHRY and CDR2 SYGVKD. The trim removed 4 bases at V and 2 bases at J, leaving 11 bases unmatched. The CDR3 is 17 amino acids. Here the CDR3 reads CAISASEGGSAYNEQFF. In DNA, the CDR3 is TGTGCCATCAGTGCCTCTGAGGGCGGGAGCGCCTACAATGAGCAGTTCTTC.

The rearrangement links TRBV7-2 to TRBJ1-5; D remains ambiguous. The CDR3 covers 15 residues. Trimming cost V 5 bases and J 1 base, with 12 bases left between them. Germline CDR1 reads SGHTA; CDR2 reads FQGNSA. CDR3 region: CASSPAGVSNQPQHF. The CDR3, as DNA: TGTGCCAGCAGCCCCGCAGGAGTCAGCAATCAGCCCCAGCATTTT.

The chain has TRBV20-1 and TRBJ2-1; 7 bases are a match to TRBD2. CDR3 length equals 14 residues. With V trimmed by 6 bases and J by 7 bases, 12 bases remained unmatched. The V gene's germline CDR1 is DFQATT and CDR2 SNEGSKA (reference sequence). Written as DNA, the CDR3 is TGCAGTGCCCTGGGCGCGGGAGTCCGGAATGAGCAGTTCTTC. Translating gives CSALGAGVRNEQFF.

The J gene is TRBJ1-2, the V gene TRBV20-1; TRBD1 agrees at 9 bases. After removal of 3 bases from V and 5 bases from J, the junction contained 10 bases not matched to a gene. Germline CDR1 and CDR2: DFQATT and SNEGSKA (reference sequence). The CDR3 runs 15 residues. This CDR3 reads CSARPPGQGPYGYTF. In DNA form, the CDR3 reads TGCAGTGCTAGGCCCCCGGGACAGGGACCTTATGGCTACACCTTC.

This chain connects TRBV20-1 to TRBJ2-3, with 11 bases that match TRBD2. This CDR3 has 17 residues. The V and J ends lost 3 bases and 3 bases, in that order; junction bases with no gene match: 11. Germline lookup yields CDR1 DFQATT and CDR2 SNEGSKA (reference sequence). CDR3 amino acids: CSARAPSGGLGTDTQYF. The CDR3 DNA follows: TGCAGTGCTAGGGCACCTAGCGGGGGGCTTGGGACAGATACGCAGTATTTT.

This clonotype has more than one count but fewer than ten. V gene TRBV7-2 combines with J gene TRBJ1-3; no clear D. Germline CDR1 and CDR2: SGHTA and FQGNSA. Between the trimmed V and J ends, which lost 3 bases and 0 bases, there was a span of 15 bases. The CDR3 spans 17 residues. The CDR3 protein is CASSFRLQVRSGNTIYF. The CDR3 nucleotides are TGTGCCAGCAGCTTTCGCCTCCAGGTCCGCTCTGGAAACACCATATATTTT.

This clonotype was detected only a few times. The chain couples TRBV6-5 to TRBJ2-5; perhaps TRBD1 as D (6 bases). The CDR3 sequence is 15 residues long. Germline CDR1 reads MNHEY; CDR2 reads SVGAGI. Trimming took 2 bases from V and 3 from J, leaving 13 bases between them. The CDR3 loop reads CASSYTYRAKETQYF. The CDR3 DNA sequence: TGTGCCAGCAGTTACACCTACAGGGCCAAAGAGACCCAGTACTTC.

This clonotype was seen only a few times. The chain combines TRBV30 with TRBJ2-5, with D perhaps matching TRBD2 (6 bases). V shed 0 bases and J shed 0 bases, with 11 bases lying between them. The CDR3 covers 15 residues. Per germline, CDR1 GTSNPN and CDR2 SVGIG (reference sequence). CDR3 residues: CAWSVMAGYQETQYF. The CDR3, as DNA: TGTGCCTGGAGTGTAATGGCGGGATACCAAGAGACCCAGTACTTC.

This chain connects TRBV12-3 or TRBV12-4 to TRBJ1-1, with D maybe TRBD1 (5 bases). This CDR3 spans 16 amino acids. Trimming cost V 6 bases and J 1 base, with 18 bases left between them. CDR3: CASSTSAGGGNTEAFF. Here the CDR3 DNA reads TGTGCCAGCAGCACCTCGGCGGGCGGGGGGAACACTGAAGCTTTCTTT.

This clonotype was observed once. CDR3 nucleotides: TGTGCCAGCAGATGGGCAGGGAGCGGCAATCAGCCCCAGCATTTT. Amino acids: CASRWAGSGNQPQHF. V usage is TRBV6-2 or TRBV6-3 and J usage is TRBJ1-5; possible D gene TRBD1, 5 bases. Germline values: CDR1 MNHEY, CDR2 SVGEGT. The germline V and J ends were trimmed by 6 bases and 2 bases, with 14 bases remaining between them. The CDR3 runs 15 residues.

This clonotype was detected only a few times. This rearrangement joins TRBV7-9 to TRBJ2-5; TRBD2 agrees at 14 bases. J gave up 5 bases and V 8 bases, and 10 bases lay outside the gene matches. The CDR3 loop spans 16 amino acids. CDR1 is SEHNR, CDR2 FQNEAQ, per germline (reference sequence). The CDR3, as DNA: TGTGCCAGCTCTAGGGGACTAGCGGGAGTTTCGGAGACCCAGTACTTC. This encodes CASSRGLAGVSETQYF.

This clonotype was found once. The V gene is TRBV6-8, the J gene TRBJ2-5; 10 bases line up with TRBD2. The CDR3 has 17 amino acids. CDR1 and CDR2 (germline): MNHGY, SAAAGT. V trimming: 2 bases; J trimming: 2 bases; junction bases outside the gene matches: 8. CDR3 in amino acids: CASSYELAGLNQETQYF. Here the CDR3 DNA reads TGTGCCAGCAGTTACGAACTAGCGGGGCTAAATCAAGAGACCCAGTACTTC.

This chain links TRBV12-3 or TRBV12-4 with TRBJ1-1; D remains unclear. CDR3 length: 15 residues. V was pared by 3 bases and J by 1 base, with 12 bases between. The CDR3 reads CASSFVGRRNTEAFF. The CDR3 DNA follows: TGTGCCAGCAGTTTTGTGGGCCGGCGGAACACTGAAGCTTTCTTT.

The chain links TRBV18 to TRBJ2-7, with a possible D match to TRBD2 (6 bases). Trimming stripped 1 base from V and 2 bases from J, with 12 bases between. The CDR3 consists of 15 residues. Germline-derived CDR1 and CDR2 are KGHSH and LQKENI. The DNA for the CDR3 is TGTGCCAGCTCACCACTGGGGACTGGTCCCTACGAGCAGTACTTC. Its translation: CASSPLGTGPYEQYF.

CDR3 in DNA: TGTGCCAGCAGACAACAGGGAGGGGATGAAAAACTGTTTTTT. This translates into CASRQQGGDEKLFF. This chain links TRBV6-6 with TRBJ1-4; TRBD1 is a possible D gene (6 bases). The CDR3 sequence is 14 residues long. The V gene lost 6 bases and the J gene lost 6 bases, with 14 bases spanning the gap. CDR1 and CDR2 from the germline V gene are MNHNY and SVGAGI (reference sequence).

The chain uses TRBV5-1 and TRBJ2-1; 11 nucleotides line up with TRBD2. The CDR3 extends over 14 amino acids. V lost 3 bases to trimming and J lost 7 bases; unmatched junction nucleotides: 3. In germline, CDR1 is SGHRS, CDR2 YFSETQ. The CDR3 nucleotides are TGCGCCAGCAGCTCCACTAGCGGGAGTAATGAGCAGTTCTTC. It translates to CASSSTSGSNEQFF.

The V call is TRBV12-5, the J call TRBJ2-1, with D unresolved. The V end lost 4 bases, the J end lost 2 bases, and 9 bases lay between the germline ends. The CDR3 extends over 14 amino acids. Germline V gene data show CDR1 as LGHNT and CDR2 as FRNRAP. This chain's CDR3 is CASGSTQTYNEQFF. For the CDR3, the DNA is TGTGCTAGTGGTTCGACGCAAACCTACAATGAGCAGTTCTTC.